Described below is a single T cell receptor beta chain sequence and its context. Clones were read by immunoSEQ multiplex PCR, and TCRdb kept only the in-frame ones, dropping some. The table shows 150,000 or so clones, with 93% occurring only once. This sample was taken from a study of control samples from healthy donors and cancer patients. The specimen sequenced was blood. This TCR came from a man in his forties or fifties in good health.

The CDR3 region is CASSLEGTLQETQYF. In DNA, the CDR3 is TGTGCCAGCAGCTTAGAGGGGACTCTGCAAGAGACCCAGTACTTC. The chain has TRBV7-9 and TRBJ2-5, with D possibly matching TRBD2 (6 bases). CDR1 and CDR2 (germline): SEHNR, FQNEAQ (reference sequence). The CDR3 is 15 residues long. V shed 1 base and J shed 2 bases, with 11 bases lying between them.